This T cell receptor (beta chain) appears in the sequencing data of a study of STAT5B mutations in CD4+ large granular lymphocyte leukemia. Germline loops: CDR1 KGHSH, CDR2 LQKENI. The V end lost 2 bases, the J end lost 3 bases, and 9 bases lay between the germline ends. The CDR3 totals 14 residues. The protocol was immunoSEQ multiplex PCR, while the TCRdb copy is restricted to in-frame clones and leaves out a portion. In the table there are about 29,000 clones, around 80% of which are singletons. Sequenced input: CD4+ T cells from blood buffy coats. The receptor was derived from a human donor in good health. The chain links TRBV18 to TRBJ2-3; D perhaps matches TRBD2 (5 bases). The CDR3 protein is CASSPYEGTDTQYF. DNA of the CDR3: TGTGCCAGCTCACCATATGAGGGTACAGATACGCAGTATTTT.